Below, 3 T cell receptor beta chains from the same sample are listed, as sequenced in a study of OX40 agonist ivuxolimab in advanced cancers. TCRdb keeps only in-frame clones here, not all; method: immunoSEQ multiplex PCR. The sample gives about 79,000 clones, 80% to 95% of which show up once; approximately 0.56% is in the top ten. Sequenced here: CD4+ or CD8+ T cells sorted from blood, sampled in a trial of the OX40 agonist ivuxolimab. The receptors were sampled from an adult with an advanced solid tumor such as melanoma, head and neck, liver or kidney cancer.

The chain has TRBV7-2 and TRBJ2-1; D call uncertain. The V end was cut by 1 base, the J end by 7 bases, with 14 bases between. Germline loops: CDR1 SGHTA, CDR2 FQGNSA. This CDR3 spans 15 amino acids. The CDR3 sequence is CASSLESGMGNEQFF. The CDR3 nucleotides read TGTGCCAGCAGCTTAGAAAGTGGGATGGGGAATGAGCAGTTCTTC.

DNA for the CDR3: TGTGCCAGCAGCGCCCAAGGGGGGTGGGACGAGCAGTACTTC. Translated: CASSAQGGWDEQYF. V and J are TRBV9 and TRBJ2-7; perhaps D is TRBD1 or TRBD2 (6 bases each). The V gene's germline CDR1 is SGDLS and CDR2 YYNGEE. V shed 3 bases and J shed 5 bases, with 15 bases lying between them. This CDR3 has 14 amino acids.

The V gene is TRBV18, the J gene TRBJ1-1; a weak D match, TRBD1 (6 bases). With 6 bases removed from V and 6 bases from J, the gap between germline ends came to 14 bases. The CDR3 is 13 amino acids. The germline gives CDR1 KGHSH, CDR2 LQKENI. The CDR3 loop is CASSPVRGPEAFF. The DNA of the CDR3 is TGTGCCAGCTCCCCAGTCAGGGGACCTGAAGCTTTCTTT.